This TCR beta chain was sequenced in a study of Graves' ophthalmopathy and Graves' hyperthyroidism. Study summary: The authors collected peripheral blood at initial diagnosis, before any treatment.

The authors amplified TCR beta CDR3 regions, and they did so from RNA transcripts for repertoire sequencing. After a first-round RT-PCR with HTBI primers, a second-round multiplex PCR was run. In TCRdb, the multiplex PCR reads were re-called with MiXCR into one record per CDR3 protein. Among about 400,000 distinct CDR3 sequences, 18% were seen once, and the ten largest hold 1.5% to 2%. V dropped 6 bases and J dropped 5 bases, with 10 bases sitting between them. The CDR3 extends over 13 amino acids. Germline CDR1 is SNHLY and CDR2 is FYNNEI. General study findings and limits: A model of 13 signatures distinguished ophthalmopathy from stable hyperthyroidism at less than 90% sensitivity and nearly 82% specificity. At 70.59% sensitivity and 72.22% specificity, the model predicted progression of the ophthalmopathy.

This clonotype was seen many times. Its target is not known. Likely a read error: the CDR3 ends without its conserved phenylalanine or tryptophan. The TCR sequence derives from a young woman with Graves' ophthalmopathy. Sequenced sample: peripheral blood. The V call is TRBV2, the J call TRBJ2-2; D remains unclear. The CDR3 nucleotides are TGTGCCAGCAGCCCTAGTCGGACCGGGGAGCTGTTTTCT. Encoded protein: CASSPSRTGELFS.